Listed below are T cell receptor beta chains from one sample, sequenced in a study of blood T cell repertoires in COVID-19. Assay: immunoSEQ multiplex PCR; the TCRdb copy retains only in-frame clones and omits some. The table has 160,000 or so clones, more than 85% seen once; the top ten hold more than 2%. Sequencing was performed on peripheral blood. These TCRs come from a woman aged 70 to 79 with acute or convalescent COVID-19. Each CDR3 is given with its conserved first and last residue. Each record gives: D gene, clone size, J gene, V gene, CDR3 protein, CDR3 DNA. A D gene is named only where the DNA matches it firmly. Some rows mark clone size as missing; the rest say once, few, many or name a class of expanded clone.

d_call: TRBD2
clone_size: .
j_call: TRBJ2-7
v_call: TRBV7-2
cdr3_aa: CASSLKRGLYEQYF
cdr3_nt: TGTGCCAGCAGCTTGAAGCGGGGATTGTACGAGCAGTACTTC

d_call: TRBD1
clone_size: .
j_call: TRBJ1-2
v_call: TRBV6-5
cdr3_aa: CASRPGQGSGYTF
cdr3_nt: TGTGCCAGCAGGCCAGGACAGGGGTCGGGCTACACCTTC

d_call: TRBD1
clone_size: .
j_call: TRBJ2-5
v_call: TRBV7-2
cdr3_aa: CASSPGTVQETQYF
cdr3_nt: TGTGCCAGCAGCCCGGGGACAGTACAAGAGACCCAGTACTTC

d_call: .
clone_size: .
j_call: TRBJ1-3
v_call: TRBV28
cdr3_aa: CASSPYFGRQEDAGNTIYF
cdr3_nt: TGTGCCAGCAGTCCCTATTTCGGTAGACAGGAAGATGCCGGAAACACCATATATTTT

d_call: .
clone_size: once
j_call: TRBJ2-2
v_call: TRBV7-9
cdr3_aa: CASSIPLSTGELFF
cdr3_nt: TGTGCCAGCAGCATTCCTCTTTCCACCGGGGAGCTGTTTTTT

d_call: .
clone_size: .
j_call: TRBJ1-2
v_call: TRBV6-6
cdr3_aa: CASSPGYSGMGKNGYTF
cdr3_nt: TGTGCCAGCAGTCCCGGCTACAGCGGGATGGGAAAGAATGGCTACACCTTC

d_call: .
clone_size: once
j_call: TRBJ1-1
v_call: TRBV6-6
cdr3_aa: CASRARVTTGNTEAFF
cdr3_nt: TGTGCCAGCAGAGCCAGGGTCACAACAGGGAACACTGAAGCTTTCTTT

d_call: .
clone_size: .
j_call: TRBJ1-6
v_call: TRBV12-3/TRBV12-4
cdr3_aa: CASRGHPTSPLHF
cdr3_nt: TGTGCCAGCAGGGGCCACCCAACTTCACCCCTCCACTTT

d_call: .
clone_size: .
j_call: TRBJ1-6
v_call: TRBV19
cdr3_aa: CASSIAGDSPLHF
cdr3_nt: TGTGCCAGTAGTATAGCAGGCGATTCACCCCTCCACTTT

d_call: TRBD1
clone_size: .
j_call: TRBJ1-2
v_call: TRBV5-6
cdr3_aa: CASRMTGNYGYTF
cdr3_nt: TGTGCCAGCAGAATGACAGGGAACTATGGCTACACCTTC

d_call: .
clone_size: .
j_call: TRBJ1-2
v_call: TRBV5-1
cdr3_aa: CASSSLSSRYGYTF
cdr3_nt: TGCGCCAGCAGCTCATTGAGCTCGCGCTATGGCTACACCTTC

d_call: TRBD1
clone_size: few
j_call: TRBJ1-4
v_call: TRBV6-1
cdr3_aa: CASSDRTGGNEKLFF
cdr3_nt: TGTGCCAGCAGTGATAGGACAGGGGGTAATGAAAAACTGTTTTTT

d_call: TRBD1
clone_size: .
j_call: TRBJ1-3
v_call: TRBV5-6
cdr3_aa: CASSLGQGRSGNTIYF
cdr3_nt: TGTGCCAGCAGCCTGGGACAGGGCCGCTCTGGAAACACCATATATTTT

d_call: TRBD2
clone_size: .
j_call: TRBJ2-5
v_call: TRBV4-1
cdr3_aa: CASSKDLAGGQETQYF
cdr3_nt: TGCGCCAGCAGCAAAGACCTGGCGGGGGGCCAAGAGACCCAGTACTTC

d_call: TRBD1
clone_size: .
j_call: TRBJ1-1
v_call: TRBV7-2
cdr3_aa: CASSPWGQGGAEAFF
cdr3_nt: TGTGCCAGCAGCCCCTGGGGGCAGGGGGGCGCTGAAGCTTTCTTT

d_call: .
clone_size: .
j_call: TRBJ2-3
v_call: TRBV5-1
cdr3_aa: CASSLAAGAYSTDTQYF
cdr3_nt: TGCGCCAGCAGCTTGGCCGCCGGTGCTTATAGCACAGATACGCAGTATTTT

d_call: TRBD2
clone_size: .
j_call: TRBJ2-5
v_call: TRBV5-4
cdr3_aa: CASSPGGGTNQETQYF
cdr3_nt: TGTGCCAGCAGCCCAGGCGGTGGGACTAACCAAGAGACCCAGTACTTC

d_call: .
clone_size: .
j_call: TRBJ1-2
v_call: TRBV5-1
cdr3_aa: CASSLAPGITPGYTF
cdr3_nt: TGCGCCAGCAGCTTGGCCCCAGGTATAACCCCTGGCTACACCTTC

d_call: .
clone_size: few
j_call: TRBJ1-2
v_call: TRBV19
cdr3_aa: CASMEPRLNYGYTF
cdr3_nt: TGTGCCAGTATGGAACCCAGGCTTAACTATGGCTACACCTTC

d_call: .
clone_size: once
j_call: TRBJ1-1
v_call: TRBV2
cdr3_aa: CASGAGNTEAFF
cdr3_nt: TGTGCCAGCGGGGCTGGGAACACTGAAGCTTTCTTT

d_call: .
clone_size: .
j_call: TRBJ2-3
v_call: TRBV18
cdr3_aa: CASSPGQGGDTQYF
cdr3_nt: TGTGCCAGCTCACCCGGGCAGGGTGGTGATACGCAGTATTTT

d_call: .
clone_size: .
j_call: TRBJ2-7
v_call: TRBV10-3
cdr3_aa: CAISHGQGQHLYEQYF
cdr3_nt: TGTGCCATCAGTCATGGACAAGGACAACATTTGTACGAGCAGTACTTC

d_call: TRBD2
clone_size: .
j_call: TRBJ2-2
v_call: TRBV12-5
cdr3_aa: CASGLALLAGGPHTGELFF
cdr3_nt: TGTGCTAGTGGTTTGGCTCTACTAGCGGGGGGGCCTCACACCGGGGAGCTGTTTTTT